Below are 9 T cell receptor beta chains sequenced from a single sample in a study of vaccination effects on CD4 cells after COVID-19. After expansion with viral peptide pools in the ViraFEST assay, antigen-specific CD4+ T cells were sequenced. With 10 days of culture completed, CD4+ T cells were isolated. Each participant was given two doses of one vaccine (BNT162b2 or mRNA-1273). The table came from immunoSEQ multiplex PCR; TCRdb's copy has only in-frame clones and leaves some out. The data hold under 80,000 clones, with 60% to 75% observed a single time. No cognate antigen is known for these TCRs. The source was CD4+ T cells from PBMCs cultured with HCoV-229E spike peptides, collected after COVID-19 vaccination. Receptors were obtained from a human donor who received a COVID-19 vaccine.

The rearrangement joins TRBV18 to TRBJ2-2, with unresolved D. V was shortened by 1 base and J by 7 bases, with 10 bases between the two germline ends. Germline V gives CDR1 KGHSH, CDR2 LQKENI. This CDR3 comprises 14 residues. CDR3 bases: TGTGCCAGCTCACCACGGACCCTCGACGGGGAGCTGTTTTTT. Residues: CASSPRTLDGELFF.

The chain joins TRBV3-1 (or the pseudogene TRBV3-2) to TRBJ2-3; 10 bases fit TRBD2. The germline V gene has CDR1 LGHDT and CDR2 YNNKEL (reference sequence). CDR3 length equals 18 residues. Germline trimming cut 0 bases from V and 2 bases from J; bases unmatched to any gene: 8. CDR3 in DNA: TGTGCCAGCAGCCAAGAGTGGGTAGCGGGGGGACTCACAGATACGCAGTATTTT. Protein product: CASSQEWVAGGLTDTQYF.

V and J are TRBV6-1 and TRBJ2-1, with 11 bases aligning to TRBD2. The V gene end was trimmed by 4 bases and the J gene end by 6 bases; junction bases not matched to a gene: 8. The CDR3 is 16 amino acids. Germline values: CDR1 MNHNS, CDR2 SASEGT. The CDR3, as DNA: TGTGCCAGCAGTGTCCCGACTAGCGGGGTTCGCAATGAGCAGTTCTTC. Amino acids: CASSVPTSGVRNEQFF.

The sample holds a few counts of this clone. The V call is TRBV19, the J call TRBJ2-2, with D unclear. The CDR3 is made up of 14 amino acids. The V and J ends lost 6 bases and 0 bases respectively, with 8 bases between them. CDR1 is LNHDA and CDR2 is SQIVND in the germline V gene (reference sequence). In DNA form, the CDR3 reads TGTGCCAGTAGACGCTCAACGAACACCGGGGAGCTGTTTTTT. Its protein product is CASRRSTNTGELFF.

The chain links TRBV28 to TRBJ1-4, with D unclear. The CDR3 loop spans 11 amino acids. V dropped 6 bases and J dropped 10 bases, with 9 bases sitting between them. Germline V gene data show CDR1 as MDHEN and CDR2 as SYDVKM. The CDR3 region is CASSGLGKLFF. The DNA for the CDR3 is TGTGCCAGCAGCGGCCTTGGAAAACTGTTTTTT.

V gene TRBV2 combines with J gene TRBJ1-4, with 8 bases matching TRBD1. The germline V gene encodes CDR1 SNHLY and CDR2 FYNNEI. Unmatched junction bases numbered 5, after V lost 4 bases and J lost 7 bases. The CDR3 has 14 residues. The CDR3 sequence: CASSAGTGAEKLFF. The CDR3 DNA reads TGTGCCAGCAGTGCCGGGACAGGAGCTGAAAAACTGTTTTTT. Based on the CDR3 plus reference TRBV2 and TRBJ1-4, the full variable domain is EPEVTQTPSHQVTQMGQEVILRCVPISNHLYFYWYRQILGQKVEFLVSFYNNEISEKSEIFDDQFSVERPDGSNFTLKIRSTKLEDSAMYFCASSAGTGAEKLFFGSGTQLSVL.

V is TRBV6-1 and J is TRBJ2-1, with 7 bases aligning to TRBD1. The CDR3 consists of 16 residues. The V gene end was trimmed by 7 bases and the J gene end by 1 base; junction bases not matched to a gene: 10. Germline V lookup: CDR1 MNHNS, CDR2 SASEGT. This CDR3 reads CASIDQQGLSYNEQFF. CDR3 in DNA: TGTGCCAGCATTGATCAACAGGGGCTATCCTACAATGAGCAGTTCTTC.

V gene TRBV28 combines with J gene TRBJ2-5, with a possible D match to TRBD2 (7 bases). Germline V gene sequence: CDR1 MDHEN, CDR2 SYDVKM. V shed 3 bases and J shed 3 bases, with 11 bases lying between them. The CDR3 is 14 amino acids. The CDR3 DNA sequence: TGTGCCAGCAGTTTGGGGGGGGCGGAAGAGACCCAGTACTTC. This gives the protein CASSLGGAEETQYF.

The chain couples TRBV7-2 to TRBJ2-7; D ambiguous. Trimming took 5 bases from V and 0 from J, leaving 11 bases between them. This CDR3 region has 14 residues. Germline V lookup: CDR1 SGHTA, CDR2 FQGNSA. CDR3 amino acids: CASSSSVSSYEQYV. The CDR3 coding sequence is TGTGCCAGCAGCAGCAGCGTGAGCTCCTACGAGCAGTACGTC.